Listed below are T cell receptor beta chains from one sample, sequenced in a study of T cell responses to AZD1222 COVID-19 vaccine. The table came from immunoSEQ multiplex PCR; TCRdb's copy has only in-frame clones and leaves some out. The table records 40,000 to 60,000 clones, around 85% of them present only once. Sequenced material: peripheral blood, taken on day 0 of MenACWY control vaccination. The receptors come from an adult in good health. Each CDR3 is given without its conserved first and last residue. D genes are given only for firm matches.

d_call: TRBD2
cdr3_length: 12
v_call: TRBV10-2
cdr3_aa: ASGKTSIQETQY

d_call: -
cdr3_length: 13
v_call: TRBV15
cdr3_aa: ATSRVGGPTYEQY

d_call: -
cdr3_length: 13
v_call: TRBV15
cdr3_aa: ATSSEWGSHNEQF

d_call: -
cdr3_length: 14
v_call: TRBV19
cdr3_aa: ASSINSGATYNEQF

d_call: -
cdr3_length: 11
v_call: TRBV5-1
cdr3_aa: ASSLDREQTQY

d_call: -
cdr3_length: 14
v_call: TRBV11-3
cdr3_aa: ASSLGTVANTGELF

d_call: -
cdr3_length: 12
v_call: TRBV19
cdr3_aa: ASSPSRILTEAF

d_call: TRBD1
cdr3_length: 13
v_call: TRBV5-5
cdr3_aa: ASSGGTGANSPLH

d_call: -
cdr3_length: 11
v_call: TRBV9
cdr3_aa: ASSLGGYSPLH

d_call: -
cdr3_length: 9
v_call: TRBV5-6
cdr3_aa: ASSWEREQY

d_call: -
cdr3_length: 11
v_call: TRBV19
cdr3_aa: ASRSPKGETQY

d_call: -
cdr3_length: 14
v_call: TRBV21-1
cdr3_aa: ASSNFSGPHTGELF

d_call: TRBD1
cdr3_length: 15
v_call: TRBV7-8
cdr3_aa: ASSLAGRGRENTEAF

d_call: -
cdr3_length: 11
v_call: TRBV12-3/TRBV12-4
cdr3_aa: ASSYGQKKEAF

d_call: -
cdr3_length: 12
v_call: TRBV7-8
cdr3_aa: ASSWGDSVGEAF

d_call: -
cdr3_length: 15
v_call: TRBV28
cdr3_aa: ASSLFTGATITDTQY

d_call: TRBD2
cdr3_length: 14
v_call: TRBV7-6
cdr3_aa: ASSKTSGGATGELF

d_call: -
cdr3_length: 13
v_call: TRBV9
cdr3_aa: ASSVGTTTNQPQH

d_call: -
cdr3_length: 8
v_call: TRBV30
cdr3_aa: AWSRNEQY

d_call: -
cdr3_length: 9
v_call: TRBV12-5
cdr3_aa: ATGWNTEAF